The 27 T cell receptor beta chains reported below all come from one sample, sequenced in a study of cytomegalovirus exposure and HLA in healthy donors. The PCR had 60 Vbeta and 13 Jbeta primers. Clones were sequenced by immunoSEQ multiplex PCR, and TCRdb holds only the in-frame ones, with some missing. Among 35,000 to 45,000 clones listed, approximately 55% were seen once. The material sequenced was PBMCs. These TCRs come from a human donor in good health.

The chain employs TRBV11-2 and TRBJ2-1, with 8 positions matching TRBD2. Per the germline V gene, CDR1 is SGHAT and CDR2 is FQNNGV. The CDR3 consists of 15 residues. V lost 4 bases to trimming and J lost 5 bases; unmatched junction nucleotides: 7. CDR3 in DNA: TGTGCCAGCAGCTCCGGGGGGGCGGGGAACAATGAGCAGTTCTTC. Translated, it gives CASSSGGAGNNEQFF.

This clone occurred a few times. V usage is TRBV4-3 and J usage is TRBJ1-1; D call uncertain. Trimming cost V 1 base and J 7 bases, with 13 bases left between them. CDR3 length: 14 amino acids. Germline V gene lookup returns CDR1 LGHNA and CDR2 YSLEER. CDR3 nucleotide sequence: TGCGCCAGCAGCCAAGCGTCGGGGATATTTGAAGCTTTCTTT. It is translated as CASSQASGIFEAFF.

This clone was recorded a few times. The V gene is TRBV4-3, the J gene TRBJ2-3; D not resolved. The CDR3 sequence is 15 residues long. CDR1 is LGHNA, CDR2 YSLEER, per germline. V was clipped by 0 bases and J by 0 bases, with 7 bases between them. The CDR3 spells CASSQEGRSTDTQYF. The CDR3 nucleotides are TGCGCCAGCAGCCAAGAGGGCCGTAGCACAGATACGCAGTATTTT.

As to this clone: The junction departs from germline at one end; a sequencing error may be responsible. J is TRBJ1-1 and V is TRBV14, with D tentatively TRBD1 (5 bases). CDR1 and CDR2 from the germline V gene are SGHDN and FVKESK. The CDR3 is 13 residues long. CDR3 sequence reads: CATRGAVGNTYQF. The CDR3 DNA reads TGTGCCACCAGAGGGGCGGTTGGGAATACTTACCAGTTT.

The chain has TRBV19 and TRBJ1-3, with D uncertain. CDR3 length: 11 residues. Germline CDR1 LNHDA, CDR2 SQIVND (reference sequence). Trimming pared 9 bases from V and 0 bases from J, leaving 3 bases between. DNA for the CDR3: TGTGCCAGCCTCTCTGGAAACACCATATATTTT. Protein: CASLSGNTIYF.

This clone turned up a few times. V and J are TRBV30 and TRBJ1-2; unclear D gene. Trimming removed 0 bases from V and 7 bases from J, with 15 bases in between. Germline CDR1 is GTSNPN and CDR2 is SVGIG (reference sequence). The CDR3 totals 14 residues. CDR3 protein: CAWSVPGYRGGYTF. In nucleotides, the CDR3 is TGTGCCTGGAGTGTCCCAGGATATCGTGGTGGCTACACCTTC.

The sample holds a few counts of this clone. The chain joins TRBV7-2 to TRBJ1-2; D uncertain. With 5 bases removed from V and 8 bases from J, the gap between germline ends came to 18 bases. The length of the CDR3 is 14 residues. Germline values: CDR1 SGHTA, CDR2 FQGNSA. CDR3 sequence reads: CASSRRGGTGGYTF. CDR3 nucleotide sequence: TGTGCCAGCAGCCGCCGAGGAGGTACGGGCGGCTACACCTTC.

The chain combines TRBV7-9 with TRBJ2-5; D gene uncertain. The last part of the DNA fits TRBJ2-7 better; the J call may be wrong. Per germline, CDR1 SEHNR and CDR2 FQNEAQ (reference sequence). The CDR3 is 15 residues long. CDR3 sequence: CASSLVGSHSYEQYF. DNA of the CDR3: TGTGCCAGCAGCTTAGTAGGCTCGCACAGCTACGAGCAGTACTTC.

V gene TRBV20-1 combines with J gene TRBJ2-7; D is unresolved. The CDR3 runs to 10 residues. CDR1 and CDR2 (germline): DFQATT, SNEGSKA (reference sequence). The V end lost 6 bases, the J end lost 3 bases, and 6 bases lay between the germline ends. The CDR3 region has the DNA TGCAGTGCCCTGAGCTACGAGCAGTACTTC. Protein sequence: CSALSYEQYF.

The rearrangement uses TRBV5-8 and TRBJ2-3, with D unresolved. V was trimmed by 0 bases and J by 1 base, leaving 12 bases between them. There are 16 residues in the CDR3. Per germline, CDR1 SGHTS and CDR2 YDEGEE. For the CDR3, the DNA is TGTGCCAGCAGCTTGGCTTTTGGCGGTGGCACAGATACGCAGTATTTT. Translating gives CASSLAFGGGTDTQYF.

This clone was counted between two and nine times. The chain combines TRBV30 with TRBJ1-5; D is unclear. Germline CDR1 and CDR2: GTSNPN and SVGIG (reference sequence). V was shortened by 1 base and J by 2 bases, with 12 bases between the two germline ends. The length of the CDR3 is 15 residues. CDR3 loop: CAWSASGGGNQPQHF. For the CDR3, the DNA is TGTGCCTGGAGTGCATCAGGCGGGGGCAATCAGCCCCAGCATTTT.

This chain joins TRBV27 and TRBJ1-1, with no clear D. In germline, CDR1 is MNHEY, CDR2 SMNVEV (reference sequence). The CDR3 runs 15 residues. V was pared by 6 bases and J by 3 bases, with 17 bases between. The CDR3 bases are TGTGCCAGCAGATCCCTAACTTCCGTGTACACTGAAGCTTTCTTT. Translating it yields CASRSLTSVYTEAFF.

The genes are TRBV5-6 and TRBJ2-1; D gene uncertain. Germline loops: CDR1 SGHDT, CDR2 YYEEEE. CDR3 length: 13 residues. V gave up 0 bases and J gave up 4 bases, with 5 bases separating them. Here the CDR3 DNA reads TGTGCCAGCAGCTTGGCTCTTTACAATGAGCAGTTCTTC. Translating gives CASSLALYNEQFF.

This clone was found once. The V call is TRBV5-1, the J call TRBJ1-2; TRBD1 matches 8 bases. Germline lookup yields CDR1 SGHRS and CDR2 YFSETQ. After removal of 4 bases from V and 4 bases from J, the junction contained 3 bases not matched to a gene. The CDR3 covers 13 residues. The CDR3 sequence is CASSVGQGYGYTF. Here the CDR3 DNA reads TGCGCCAGCAGCGTAGGACAGGGCTATGGCTACACCTTC. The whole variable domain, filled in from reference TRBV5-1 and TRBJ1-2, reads KAGVTQTPRYLIKTRGQQVTLSCSPISGHRSVSWYQQTPGQGLQFLFEYFSETQRNKGNFPGRFSGRQFSNSRSEMNVSTLELGDSALYLCASSVGQGYGYTFGSGTRLTVV.

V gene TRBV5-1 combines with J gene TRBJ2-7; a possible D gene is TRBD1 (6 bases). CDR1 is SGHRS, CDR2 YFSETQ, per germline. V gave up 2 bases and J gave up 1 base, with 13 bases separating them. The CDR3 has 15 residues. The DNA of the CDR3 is TGCGCCAGCAGCTTTTTGGACAGAAAGTCCTACGAGCAGTACTTC. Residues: CASSFLDRKSYEQYF.

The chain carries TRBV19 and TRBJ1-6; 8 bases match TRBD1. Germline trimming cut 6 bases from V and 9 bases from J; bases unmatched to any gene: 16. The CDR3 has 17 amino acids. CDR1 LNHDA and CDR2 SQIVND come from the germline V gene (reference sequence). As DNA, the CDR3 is TGTGCCAGTAGGCCCCCCTATCCGGACAGGGCGATTTCACCCCTCCACTTT. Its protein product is CASRPPYPDRAISPLHF.

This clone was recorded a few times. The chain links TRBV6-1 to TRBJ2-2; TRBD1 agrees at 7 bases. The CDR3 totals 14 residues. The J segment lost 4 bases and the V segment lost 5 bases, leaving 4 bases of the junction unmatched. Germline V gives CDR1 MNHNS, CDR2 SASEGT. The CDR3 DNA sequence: TGTGCCAGCAGTTTAACAGGGGCCACCGGGGAGCTGTTTTTT. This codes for CASSLTGATGELFF.

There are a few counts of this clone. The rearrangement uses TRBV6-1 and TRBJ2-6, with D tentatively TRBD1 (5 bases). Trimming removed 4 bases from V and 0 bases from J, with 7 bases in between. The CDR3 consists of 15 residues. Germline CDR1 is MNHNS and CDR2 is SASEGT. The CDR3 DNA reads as TGTGCCAGCAGTGGACAGAGCTCTGGGGCCAACGTCCTGACTTTC. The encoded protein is CASSGQSSGANVLTF.

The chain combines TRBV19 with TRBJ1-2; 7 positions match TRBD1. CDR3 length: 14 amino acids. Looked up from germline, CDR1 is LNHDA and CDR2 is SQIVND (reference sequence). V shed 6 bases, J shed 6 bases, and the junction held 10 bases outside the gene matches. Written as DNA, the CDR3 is TGTGCCAGTAGCGATTCCGGGACAGTAAATGGCTACACCTTC. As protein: CASSDSGTVNGYTF.

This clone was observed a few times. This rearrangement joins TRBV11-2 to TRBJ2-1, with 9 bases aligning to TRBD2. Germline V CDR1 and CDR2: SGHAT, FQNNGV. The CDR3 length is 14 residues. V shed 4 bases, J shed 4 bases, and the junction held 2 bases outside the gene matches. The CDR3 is CASSYSGSYNEQFF. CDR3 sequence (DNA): TGTGCCAGCAGCTATAGCGGGAGTTACAATGAGCAGTTCTTC.

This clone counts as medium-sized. CDR3 sequence reads: CASSEYYEQYF. CDR3 in DNA: TGTGCCAGCAGTGAATACTACGAGCAGTACTTC. V is TRBV6-1 and J is TRBJ2-7, with D unresolved. This CDR3 contains 11 residues. The germline V gene has CDR1 MNHNS and CDR2 SASEGT. V lost 2 bases to trimming and J lost 3 bases, with 2 bases between them.

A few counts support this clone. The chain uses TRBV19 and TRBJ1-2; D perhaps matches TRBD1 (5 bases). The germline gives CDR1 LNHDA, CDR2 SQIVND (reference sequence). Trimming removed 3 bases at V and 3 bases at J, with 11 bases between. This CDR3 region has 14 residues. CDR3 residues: CASSMGRGDYGYTF. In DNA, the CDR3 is TGTGCCAGTAGTATGGGTAGGGGCGACTATGGCTACACCTTC.

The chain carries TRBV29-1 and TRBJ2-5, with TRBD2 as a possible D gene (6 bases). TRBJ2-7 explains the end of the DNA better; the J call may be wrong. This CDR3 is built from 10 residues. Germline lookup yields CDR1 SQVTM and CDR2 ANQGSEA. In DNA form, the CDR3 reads TGCAGCGGAGGCGGGGACGAGCAGTACTTC. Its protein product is CSGGGDEQYF.

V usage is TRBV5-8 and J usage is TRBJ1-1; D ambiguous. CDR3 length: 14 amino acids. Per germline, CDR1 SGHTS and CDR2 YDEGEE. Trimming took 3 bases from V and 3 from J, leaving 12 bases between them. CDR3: CASSSGSFHTEAFF. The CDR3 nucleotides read TGTGCCAGCAGCTCCGGGAGCTTCCACACTGAAGCTTTCTTT.

Written as DNA, the CDR3 is TGCGCCAGCAGCCAACAGAGCGTACTATCCCAAGAGACCCAGTACTTC. This translates into CASSQQSVLSQETQYF. The V and J genes are TRBV4-3 and TRBJ2-5, with no clear D. This CDR3 has 16 amino acids. V was clipped by 2 bases and J by 1 base, with 14 bases between them. Germline V gives CDR1 LGHNA, CDR2 YSLEER.

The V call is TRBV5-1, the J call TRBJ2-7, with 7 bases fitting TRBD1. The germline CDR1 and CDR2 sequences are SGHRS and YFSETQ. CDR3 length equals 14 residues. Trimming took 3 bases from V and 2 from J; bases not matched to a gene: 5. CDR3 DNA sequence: TGCGCCAGCAGCTCCGACAGGGTACCCTACGAGCAGTACTTC. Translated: CASSSDRVPYEQYF.

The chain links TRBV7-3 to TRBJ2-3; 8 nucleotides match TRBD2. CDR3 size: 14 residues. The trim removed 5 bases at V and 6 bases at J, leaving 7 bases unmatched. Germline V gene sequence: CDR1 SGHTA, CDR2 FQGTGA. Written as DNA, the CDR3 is TGTGCCAGCAGCATATCACTAGCGGAGGATACGCAGTATTTT. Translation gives CASSISLAEDTQYF.